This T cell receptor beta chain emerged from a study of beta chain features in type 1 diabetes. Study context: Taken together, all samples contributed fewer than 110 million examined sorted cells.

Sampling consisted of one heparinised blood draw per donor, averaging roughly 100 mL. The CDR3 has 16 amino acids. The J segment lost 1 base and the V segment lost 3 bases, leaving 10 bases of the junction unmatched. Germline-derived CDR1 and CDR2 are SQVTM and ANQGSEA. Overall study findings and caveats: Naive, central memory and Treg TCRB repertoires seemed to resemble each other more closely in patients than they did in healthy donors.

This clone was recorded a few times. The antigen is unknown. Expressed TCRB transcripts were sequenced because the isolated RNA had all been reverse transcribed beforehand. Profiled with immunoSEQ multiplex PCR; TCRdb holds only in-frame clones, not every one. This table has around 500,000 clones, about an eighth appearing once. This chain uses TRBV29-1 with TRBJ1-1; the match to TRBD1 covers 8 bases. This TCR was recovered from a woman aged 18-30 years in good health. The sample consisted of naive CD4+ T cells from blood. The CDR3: CSVDRPDRDGNTEAFF. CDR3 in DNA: TGCAGCGTTGACCGGCCGGACAGGGACGGGAACACTGAAGCTTTCTTT.